This is a list of T cell receptor beta chains from one sample in a study of T-cell memory formation after mild COVID-19. TCRdb redid the calling of the 5' RACE reads with MiXCR, one entry per CDR3 protein. The sample holds over 120,000 distinct CDR3 sequences, 15% to 20% seen once. The source material was PBMCs or a T cell subset sorted from them (not recorded which). All receptors derive from an adult woman who had mild COVID-19 (a few samples of this study predate the infection). Cell type and time point are not known. Each CDR3 is given with its conserved first and last residue. Fields, in order: J gene, D gene, V gene, clone size, CDR3 DNA, CDR3 protein. A D gene is named only where the DNA matches it firmly. Some rows mark clone size as missing; the rest say once, few, many or name a class of expanded clone.

TRBJ2-1 TRBD2 TRBV5-1 - TGCGCCAGCAGCATAATAAGCGGGAGCAGCCGAGTTGAGCAGTTCTTC CASSIISGSSRVEQFF
TRBJ1-1 - TRBV29-1 few TGCAGCTGCGGTGGGCCTGGCAGCAACACTGAAGCTTTCTTT CSCGGPGSNTEAFF
TRBJ2-3 TRBD1 TRBV4-2 few TGTGCCAGCAGCCAACCGGGACAGGGGGTTGCAGATACGCAGTATTTT CASSQPGQGVADTQYF
TRBJ2-5 - TRBV6-5 - TGTGCCAGCAGGGAGGGGTCCGAAGAGACCCAGTACTTC CASREGSEETQYF
TRBJ2-6 - TRBV6-5 - TGTGCCAGCAGCCACAGGCACCCCTCTGGGGCCAACGTCCTGACTTTC CASSHRHPSGANVLTF
TRBJ2-3 TRBD2 TRBV2 few TGTGCCAGCCGGGACGGGGGGGCAGATACGCAGTATTTT CASRDGGADTQYF
TRBJ2-2 - TRBV5-6 few TGTGCCAGCAGCCATCAGGGGCAGTGGACCGGGGAGCTGTTTTTT CASSHQGQWTGELFF
TRBJ2-3 TRBD2 TRBV29-1 - TGCAGCGTTGGGGACTACCTCACAGATACGCAGTATTTT CSVGDYLTDTQYF
TRBJ2-7 TRBD2 TRBV9 - TGTGCCAGCAGCGTAGGGGTAGCGGGGGCCTACGAGCAGTACTTC CASSVGVAGAYEQYF
TRBJ2-7 - TRBV12-3/TRBV12-4 - TGTGCCAGCAGTTTAGGTGGGAGACAGGCCCTCGAGCAGTACTTC CASSLGGRQALEQYF
TRBJ2-1 - TRBV29-1 - TGCAGCGTTGTGACCACAGCAGGGGTCCCCGGAGGGAATGAGCAGTTCTTC CSVVTTAGVPGGNEQFF
TRBJ2-1 - TRBV20-1 few TGCAGTGCTAGAGATTGGGCCCGAGGGGGGAGCTATCAATCTGAGCAGTTCTTC CSARDWARGGSYQSEQFF
TRBJ1-3 - TRBV18 - TGTGCCAGCTCACCACCAGGTCTGACTGGAAACACCATATATTTT CASSPPGLTGNTIYF
TRBJ2-7 TRBD2 TRBV7-9 few TGTGCCAGCAGCTTAGGACTAGCGGGGGGTGTCTACGAGCAGTACTTC CASSLGLAGGVYEQYF
TRBJ2-5 - TRBV10-3 few TGTGCCATCAGTGAAGACCCTTTAACCCAGTACTTC CAISEDPLTQYF
TRBJ2-5 TRBD2 TRBV5-5 - TGTGCCAGCAGCTTGGTCTCCGTAGCGGGGGGACTCGAGACCCAGTACTTC CASSLVSVAGGLETQYF
TRBJ2-2 TRBD2 TRBV29-1 - TGCAGCGGAAGCGGGGGCGGCACCGGGGAGCTGTTTTTT CSGSGGGTGELFF
TRBJ1-1 - TRBV5-1 few TGCGCCAGCAGCTGGACTTCAGGGGCGGACACTGAAGCTTTCTTT CASSWTSGADTEAFF
TRBJ1-2 TRBD1 TRBV6-5 - TGTGCCAGCAGCTATCATAAGGGGGCCGACTATGGCTACACCTTC CASSYHKGADYGYTF
TRBJ2-1 - TRBV12-3/TRBV12-4 - TGTGCCAGCAGTTTTCGGGGGCCCTTCAATGAGCAGTTCTTC CASSFRGPFNEQFF
TRBJ2-7 - TRBV6-5 - TGTGCCAGCAGTTTCACGGACGGCGCCTACTACGAGCAGTACTTC CASSFTDGAYYEQYF
TRBJ2-5 - TRBV7-2 - TGTGCCAGCAGCGGCAGAGTTCAAGAGACCCAGTACTTC CASSGRVQETQYF
TRBJ1-1 - TRBV5-1 - TGCGCCAGCAGCTTCCTGGGGGACAACTTTCAGGCTTTCTTT CASSFLGDNFQAFF
TRBJ2-3 TRBD2 TRBV10-3 - TGTGCCATCAGACCAGCGGGGGCCGACACAGATACGCAGTATTTT CAIRPAGADTDTQYF
TRBJ2-7 - TRBV29-1 few TGCAGCGTACGGAACCGCCCGGGGAACGAGCAGTACTTC CSVRNRPGNEQYF
TRBJ2-5 TRBD2 TRBV27 - TGTGCCAGCAGACTAGCGGGAGCAATGGAGACCCAGTACTTC CASRLAGAMETQYF